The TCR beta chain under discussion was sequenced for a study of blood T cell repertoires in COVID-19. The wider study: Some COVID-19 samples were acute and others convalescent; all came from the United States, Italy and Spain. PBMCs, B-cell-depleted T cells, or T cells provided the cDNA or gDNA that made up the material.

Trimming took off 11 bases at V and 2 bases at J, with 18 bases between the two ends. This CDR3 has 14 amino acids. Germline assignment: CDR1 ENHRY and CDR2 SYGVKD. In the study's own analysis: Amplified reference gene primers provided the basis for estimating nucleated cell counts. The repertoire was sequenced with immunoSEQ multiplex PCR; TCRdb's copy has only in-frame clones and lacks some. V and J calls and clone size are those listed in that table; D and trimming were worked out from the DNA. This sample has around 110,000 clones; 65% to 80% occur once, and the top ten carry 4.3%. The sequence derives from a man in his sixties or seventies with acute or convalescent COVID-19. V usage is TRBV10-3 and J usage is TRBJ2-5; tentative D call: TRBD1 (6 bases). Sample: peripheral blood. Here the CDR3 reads CASEENRDQETQYF. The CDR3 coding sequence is TGTGCCTCTGAGGAAAACAGGGATCAAGAGACCCAGTACTTC.